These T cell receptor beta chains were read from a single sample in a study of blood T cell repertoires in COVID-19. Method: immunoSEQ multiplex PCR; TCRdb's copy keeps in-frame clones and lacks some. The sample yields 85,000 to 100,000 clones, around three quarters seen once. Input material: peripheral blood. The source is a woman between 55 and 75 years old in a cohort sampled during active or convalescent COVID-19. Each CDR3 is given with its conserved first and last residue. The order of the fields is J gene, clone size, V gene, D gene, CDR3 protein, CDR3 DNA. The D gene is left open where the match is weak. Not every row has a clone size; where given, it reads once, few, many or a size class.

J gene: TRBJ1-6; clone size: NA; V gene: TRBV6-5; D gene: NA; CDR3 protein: CASTPPSSGSPLHF; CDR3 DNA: TGTGCCAGCACTCCTCCATCTTCGGGTTCACCCCTCCACTTT
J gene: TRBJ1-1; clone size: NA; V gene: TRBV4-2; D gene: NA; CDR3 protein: CASSETVNLVNTEAFF; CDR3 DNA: TGTGCCAGCAGCGAAACAGTGAATTTAGTGAACACTGAAGCTTTCTTT
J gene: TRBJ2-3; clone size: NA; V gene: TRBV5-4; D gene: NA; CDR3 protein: CASSLPSTTDTQYF; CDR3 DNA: TGTGCCAGCAGCTTGCCTAGCACCACAGATACGCAGTATTTT
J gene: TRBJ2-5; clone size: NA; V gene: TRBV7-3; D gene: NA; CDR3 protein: CASSEESRGTQYF; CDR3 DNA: TGTGCCAGCAGCGAAGAAAGCAGGGGGACCCAGTACTTC
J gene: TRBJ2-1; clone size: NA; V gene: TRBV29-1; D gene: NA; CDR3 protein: CSVERGRTYNEQFF; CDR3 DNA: TGCAGCGTTGAACGGGGTCGGACCTACAATGAGCAGTTCTTC
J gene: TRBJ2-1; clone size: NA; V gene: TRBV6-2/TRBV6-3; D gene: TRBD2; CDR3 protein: CASGRGGNNEQFF; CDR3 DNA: TGTGCCAGCGGCCGGGGGGGGAACAATGAGCAGTTCTTC
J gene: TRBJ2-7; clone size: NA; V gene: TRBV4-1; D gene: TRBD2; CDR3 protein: CASSPSLLAGVDYEQYF; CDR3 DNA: TGCGCCAGCAGCCCCAGCCTACTAGCGGGGGTGGACTACGAGCAGTACTTC
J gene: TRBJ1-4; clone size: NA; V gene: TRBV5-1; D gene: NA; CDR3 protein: CASSFATPGATNEKLFF; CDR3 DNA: TGCGCCAGCAGCTTCGCTACGCCCGGGGCAACTAATGAAAAACTGTTTTTT
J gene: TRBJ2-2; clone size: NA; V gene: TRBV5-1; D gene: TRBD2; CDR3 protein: CASSRSGGLSDTGELFF; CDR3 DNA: TGCGCCAGCAGCAGGAGCGGGGGGCTTTCGGACACCGGGGAGCTGTTTTTT
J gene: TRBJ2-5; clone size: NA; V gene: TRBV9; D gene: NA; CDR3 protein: CASSVGLRGSEETQYF; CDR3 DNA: TGTGCCAGCAGCGTCGGCTTGAGGGGGTCGGAAGAGACCCAGTACTTC
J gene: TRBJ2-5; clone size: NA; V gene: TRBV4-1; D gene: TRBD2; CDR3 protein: CASSQEVGSGGPRETQYF; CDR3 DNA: TGCGCCAGCAGCCAAGAGGTCGGTAGCGGGGGCCCGCGGGAGACCCAGTACTTC
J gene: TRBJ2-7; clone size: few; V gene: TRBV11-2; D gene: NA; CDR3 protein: CASSFNRDEQYF; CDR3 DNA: TGTGCCAGCAGCTTTAACAGAGACGAGCAGTACTTC
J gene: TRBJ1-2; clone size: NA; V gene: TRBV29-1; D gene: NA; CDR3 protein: CSVKYLTDYGYTF; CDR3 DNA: TGCAGCGTTAAATACCTTACAGACTATGGCTACACCTTC
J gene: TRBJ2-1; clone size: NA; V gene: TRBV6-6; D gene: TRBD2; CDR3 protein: CASRGGLAGGLNEQFF; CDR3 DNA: TGTGCCAGCAGAGGAGGACTAGCGGGGGGTCTTAATGAGCAGTTCTTC
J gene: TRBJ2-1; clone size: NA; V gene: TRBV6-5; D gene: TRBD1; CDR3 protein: CASSTRDRNNEQFF; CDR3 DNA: TGTGCCAGCAGTACCCGGGACAGAAACAATGAGCAGTTCTTC
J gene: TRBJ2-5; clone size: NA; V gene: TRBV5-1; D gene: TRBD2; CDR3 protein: CASSIRLAGGPKETQYF; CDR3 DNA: TGCGCCAGCAGCATACGACTAGCGGGGGGGCCAAAAGAGACCCAGTACTTC
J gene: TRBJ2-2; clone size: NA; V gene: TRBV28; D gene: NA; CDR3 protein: CASSLIAHRDANTGELFF; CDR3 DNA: TGTGCCAGCAGTCTCATAGCCCACAGGGACGCGAACACCGGGGAGCTGTTTTTT
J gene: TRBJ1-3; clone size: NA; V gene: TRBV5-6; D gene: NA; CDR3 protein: CASSLVLRRGRGNTIYF; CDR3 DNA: TGTGCCAGCAGCTTGGTCTTGAGGCGGGGCAGAGGAAACACCATATATTTT
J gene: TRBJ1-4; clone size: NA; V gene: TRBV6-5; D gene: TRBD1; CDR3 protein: CASRGQPDEKLFF; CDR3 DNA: TGTGCCAGCAGGGGACAGCCAGATGAAAAACTGTTTTTT
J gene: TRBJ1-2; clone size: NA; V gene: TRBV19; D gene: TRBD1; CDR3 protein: CASSARTGGTHGYTF; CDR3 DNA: TGTGCCAGTAGTGCCCGGACAGGGGGCACCCATGGCTACACCTTC
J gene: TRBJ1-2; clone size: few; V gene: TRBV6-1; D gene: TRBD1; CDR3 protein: CASRHSGGATGGYTF; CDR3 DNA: TGTGCCAGCAGACACTCAGGGGGCGCGACAGGGGGCTACACCTTC
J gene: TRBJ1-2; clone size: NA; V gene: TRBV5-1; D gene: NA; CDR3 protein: CASGVSTGGNYGYTF; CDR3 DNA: TGCGCCAGCGGAGTGTCAACGGGGGGAAACTATGGCTACACCTTC
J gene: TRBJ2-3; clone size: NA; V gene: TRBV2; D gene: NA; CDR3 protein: CAGGILRDTQYF; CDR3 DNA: TGTGCCGGAGGGATTTTAAGGGATACGCAGTATTTT
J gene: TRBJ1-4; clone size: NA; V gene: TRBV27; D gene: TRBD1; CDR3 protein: CASSPGTGKEGKLFF; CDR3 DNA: TGTGCCAGCAGTCCCGGGACAGGGAAAGAAGGAAAACTGTTTTTT